Following are 9 T cell receptor beta chains from one sample sequenced in a study of blood T cell repertoires in COVID-19. The table came from immunoSEQ multiplex PCR; TCRdb's copy has only in-frame clones and leaves some out. The sample records over 300,000 clones, 80% to 90% being singletons. Sequenced: PBMCs or T cells enriched from blood (not recorded which). These receptors were taken from a man aged 30 to 39 who had recovered from COVID-19.

This clone showed up just once. The chain carries TRBV4-1 and TRBJ2-7, with 11 bases aligning to TRBD1. The germline V gene encodes CDR1 MGHRA and CDR2 YSYEKL. The CDR3 is 18 residues long. V was pared by 0 bases and J by 2 bases, with 9 bases of the junction left unmatched. The DNA for the CDR3 is TGCGCCAGCAGCCAAGATTTCCGGGACAGGGGGGCCGCCTACGAGCAGTACTTC. Translation gives CASSQDFRDRGAAYEQYF.

Concerning this clone itself: The germline gene is not matched at one end of the junction; a read error may be the cause. This chain uses TRBV7-7 with TRBJ1-5; 7 bases map to TRBD1. The germline CDR1 and CDR2 sequences are SSHAT and FNYEAQ (reference sequence). This CDR3 has 13 amino acids. CDR3: CASSLDRDQPQHF. The DNA for the CDR3 is TGTGCTAGCAGCTTAGACAGGGATCAGCCCCAGCATTTT. The whole variable domain, remainder taken from reference TRBV7-7 and TRBJ1-5, is GAGVSQSPRYKVTKRGQDVTLRCDPISSHATLYWYQQALGQGPEFLTYFNYEAQPDKSGLPSDRFSAERPEGSISTLTIQRTEQRDSAMYRCASSLDRDQPQHFGDGTRLSIL.

The V call is TRBV25-1, the J call TRBJ2-1; tentatively, D is TRBD2 (5 bases). The CDR3 runs to 14 residues. The V end lost 6 bases, the J end lost 8 bases, and 17 bases lay between the germline ends. Germline loops: CDR1 MGHDK, CDR2 SYGVNS. CDR3 DNA: TGTGCCAGCAGCTCTGGTAGCGCTTCATATGAGCAGTTCTTC. Translation gives CASSSGSASYEQFF.

This sequence joins TRBV6-5 and TRBJ2-1; TRBD2 agrees at 11 bases. The CDR3 is 15 amino acids. The germline V gene has CDR1 MNHEY and CDR2 SVGAGI. V lost 5 bases to trimming and J lost 2 bases; unmatched junction nucleotides: 2. CDR3 nucleotides: TGTGCCAGCAGTCCTAGCGGGGGGACCTACAATGAGCAGTTCTTC. This codes for CASSPSGGTYNEQFF.

The V call is TRBV21-1, the J call TRBJ2-1; the table gives TRBD1 as D, unverified against the DNA. TRBV21-1 is given as a pseudogene. The CDR3 is 19 amino acids. This CDR3 is CASNPHRYRDRGSYNEQFF. CDR3 sequence (DNA): TGTGCCAGCAACCCCCACAGGTACCGGGACAGGGGCTCCTACAATGAGCAGTTCTTC.

The J gene is TRBJ1-6, the V gene TRBV5-1; 8 positions match TRBD1. The V and J ends lost 6 bases and 10 bases, in that order; junction bases with no gene match: 6. Looked up from germline, CDR1 is SGHRS and CDR2 is YFSETQ. The CDR3 consists of 13 residues. The CDR3 DNA reads TGCGCCAGCACCGTCGACAGGGGCTCACCCCTCCACTTT. It specifies CASTVDRGSPLHF.

About this clone itself: Other nucleotide sequences in the sample specify the same CDR3. The V gene is TRBV18, the J gene TRBJ2-3, with a tentative D call TRBD1 (5 bases). Deletions cut 0 bases from V and 4 bases from J, with 8 bases between. Germline CDR1 and CDR2: KGHSH and LQKENI. The CDR3 runs to 14 residues. The DNA for the CDR3 is TGTGCCAGCTCACCACCGGTAGGGGCAGATACGCAGTATTTT. Its translation is CASSPPVGADTQYF.

This chain links TRBV19 with TRBJ2-2, with D uncertain. The V end lost 1 base, the J end lost 1 base, and 7 bases lay between the germline ends. CDR1 is LNHDA and CDR2 is SQIVND in the germline V gene (reference sequence). The CDR3 totals 15 residues. CDR3 in amino acids: CASSIGQLNTGELFF. For the CDR3, the DNA is TGTGCCAGTAGTATAGGTCAACTGAACACCGGGGAGCTGTTTTTT. The variable domain in full, completed from reference TRBV19 and TRBJ2-2, reads DGGITQSPKYLFRKEGQNVTLSCEQNLNHDAMYWYRQDPGQGLRLIYYSQIVNDFQKGDIAEGYSVSREKKESFPLTVTSAQKNPTAFYLCASSIGQLNTGELFFGEGSRLTVL.

The chain has TRBV4-1 and TRBJ2-7; 10 nucleotides match TRBD1. Germline CDR1 and CDR2: MGHRA and YSYEKL. J was trimmed by 7 bases and V by 0 bases; bases with no gene match: 12. The CDR3 contains 17 residues. The CDR3 DNA reads TGCGCCAGCAGCCAAGACCGACGACAGGGGGCTCTGAGGGAGCAGTACTTC. Translating gives CASSQDRRQGALREQYF.